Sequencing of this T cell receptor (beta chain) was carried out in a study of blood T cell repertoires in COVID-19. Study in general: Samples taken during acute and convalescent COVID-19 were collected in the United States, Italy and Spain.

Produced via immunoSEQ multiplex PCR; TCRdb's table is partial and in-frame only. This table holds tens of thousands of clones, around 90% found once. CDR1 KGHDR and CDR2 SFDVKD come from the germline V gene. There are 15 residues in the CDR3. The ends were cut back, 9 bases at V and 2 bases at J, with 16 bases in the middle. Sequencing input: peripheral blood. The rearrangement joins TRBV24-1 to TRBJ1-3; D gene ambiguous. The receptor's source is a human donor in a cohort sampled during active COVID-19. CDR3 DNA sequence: TGTGCCACCTCTGAAGGAGGGTTTGCTGGAAACACCATATATTTT. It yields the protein CATSEGGFAGNTIYF.